A selection of T cell receptor beta chains follows, all from one sample in a study of T-cell memory formation after mild COVID-19. TCRdb passed the 5' RACE reads through MiXCR, listing each CDR3 protein once. In the table there are approximately 89,000 distinct CDR3 sequences, around 25% of which are singletons. The sequencing input was PBMCs or a T cell subset sorted from them (not recorded which). The receptors stem from a man younger than 35 who had mild COVID-19 (a few samples of this study predate the infection). Cell type and time point are not known. The CDR3 runs from the conserved cysteine through the conserved F or W.

>TRBV6-2/TRBV6-3
CASSYGAVLDTQYF
>TRBV7-9
CASTPEDGPGNTQYF
>TRBV6-4
CASQQAYLGGMVAKNIQYF
>TRBV7-8
CASSLEASGLAKNIQYF
>TRBV7-2
CASSSTIAASTDTQYF
>TRBV27
CATDRGRYF
>TRBV7-2
CASSALEAGPTDTQYF
>TRBV29-1
CSAPVTGELFF
>TRBV7-8
CASSFENIQYF
>TRBV4-1
CASSQWGNTGELFF
>TRBV27
CASSFGTGEYEQYF